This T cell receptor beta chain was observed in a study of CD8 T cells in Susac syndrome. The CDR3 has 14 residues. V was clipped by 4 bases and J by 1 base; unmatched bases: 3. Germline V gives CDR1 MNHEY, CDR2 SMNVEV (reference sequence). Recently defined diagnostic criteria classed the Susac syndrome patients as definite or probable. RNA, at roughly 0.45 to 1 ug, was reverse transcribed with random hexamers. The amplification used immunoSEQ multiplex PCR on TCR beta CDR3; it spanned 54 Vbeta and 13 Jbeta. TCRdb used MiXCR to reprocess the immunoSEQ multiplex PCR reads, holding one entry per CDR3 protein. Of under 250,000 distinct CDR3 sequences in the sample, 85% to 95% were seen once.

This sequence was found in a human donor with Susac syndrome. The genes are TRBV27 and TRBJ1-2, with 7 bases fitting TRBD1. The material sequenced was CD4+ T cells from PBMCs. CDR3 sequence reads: CASSSRQGNYGYTF. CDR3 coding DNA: TGTGCCAGCAGTTCTCGACAGGGTAACTATGGCTACACCTTC.